Below are 15 T cell receptor beta chains sequenced from a single sample in a study of T cell changes during pregnancy in multiple sclerosis. Here immunoSEQ multiplex PCR was the method, and the copy in TCRdb shows in-frame clones only, minus some. Of 110,000 or so clones in the sample, approximately 93% are singletons; the top ten hold roughly 6.2%. Sequenced here: peripheral blood, sampled before pregnancy. These TCRs come from a female donor with multiple sclerosis, enrolled in a pregnancy study.

The gene calls are TRBV5-1 and TRBJ2-1; D unresolved. The V end was cut by 0 bases, the J end by 3 bases, with 13 bases between. This CDR3 is built from 16 residues. The germline CDR1 and CDR2 sequences are SGHRS and YFSETQ. The CDR3 sequence is CASSLGSTFNYNEQFF. The DNA for the CDR3 is TGCGCCAGCAGCTTGGGTTCGACTTTCAACTACAATGAGCAGTTCTTC.

V usage is TRBV5-4 and J usage is TRBJ2-7; TRBD1 might be the D (6 bases). Germline CDR1 reads SGHNT; CDR2 reads YYREEE (reference sequence). Between the trimmed V and J ends, which lost 7 bases and 0 bases, there was a span of 17 bases. CDR3 length: 15 residues. CDR3 sequence reads: CASSAPGTTSYEQYF. CDR3 coding DNA: TGTGCCAGCTCTGCCCCCGGGACAACCTCCTACGAGCAGTACTTC.

The V and J genes are TRBV11-2 and TRBJ2-2; D possibly corresponds to TRBD1 (6 bases). CDR1 is SGHAT and CDR2 is FQNNGV in the germline V gene. V lost 5 bases and J lost 2, with 9 bases in between. CDR3 length: 14 amino acids. This chain's CDR3 is CASSTGHNTGELFF. As DNA, the CDR3 is TGTGCCAGCAGCACGGGACATAACACCGGGGAGCTGTTTTTT.

In its sample, this clone was seen a few times. The chain employs TRBV28 and TRBJ2-7; maybe TRBD1 (7 bases). The CDR3 covers 12 residues. The germline V gene encodes CDR1 MDHEN and CDR2 SYDVKM. The germline V and J ends were trimmed by 6 bases and 6 bases, with 12 bases remaining between them. The CDR3 here is CASSPEGAEQYF. The CDR3 coding sequence is TGTGCCAGCAGCCCGGAGGGGGCCGAGCAGTACTTC.

This rearrangement joins TRBV6-1 to TRBJ1-2; D uncertain. The CDR3 contains 13 residues. Germline lookup yields CDR1 MNHNS and CDR2 SASEGT. Trimming stripped 6 bases from V and 2 bases from J, with 10 bases between. The CDR3 is CASSPSRNYGYTF. The CDR3 DNA sequence: TGTGCCAGCAGCCCAAGCAGGAACTATGGCTACACCTTC.

The chain carries TRBV11-3 and TRBJ2-7; 9 nucleotides align to TRBD2. This CDR3 has 18 amino acids. CDR1 and CDR2 (germline): SGHNT, YENEEA. J lost 4 bases, V lost 10 bases, and 23 bases had no gene match. The DNA for the CDR3 is TGTGCCACCCTAGGGTTCGAAAAGCGGGAGGTCCCCCTGTACGAGCAGTACTTC. Translating gives CATLGFEKREVPLYEQYF. The full variable domain, its missing parts supplied by reference TRBV11-3 and TRBJ2-7, is EAGVVQSPRYKIIEKKQPVAFWCNPISGHNTLYWYLQNLGQGPELLIRYENEEAVDDSQLPKDRFSAERLKGVDSTLKIQPAELGDSAVYLCATLGFEKREVPLYEQYFGPGTRLTVT.

The chain uses TRBV28 and TRBJ2-2; 7 bases line up with TRBD2. V lost 6 bases, J lost 6 bases, and 10 bases stayed unmatched. The germline CDR1 and CDR2 sequences are MDHEN and SYDVKM. The CDR3 consists of 15 residues. CDR3 sequence: CASRELAPTPGELFF. The DNA of the CDR3 is TGTGCCAGCAGGGAACTAGCGCCTACGCCCGGGGAGCTGTTTTTT.

This rearrangement joins TRBV9 to TRBJ2-3; 11 positions agree with TRBD1. The V and J ends lost 4 bases and 5 bases, in that order; junction bases with no gene match: 6. CDR1 is SGDLS and CDR2 is YYNGEE in the germline V gene. The CDR3 totals 15 residues. The CDR3 reads CASSFGQGARDTQYF. The CDR3 DNA reads as TGTGCCAGCAGCTTTGGACAGGGGGCTAGAGATACGCAGTATTTT.

The rearrangement links TRBV7-6 to TRBJ2-7; 7 bases are a match to TRBD2. This CDR3 comprises 14 residues. J was trimmed by 0 bases and V by 3 bases; bases with no gene match: 2. Germline-derived CDR1 and CDR2 are SGHVS and FNYEAQ. The CDR3 here is CASSLGTNSYEQYF. The CDR3 nucleotides are TGTGCCAGCAGCTTGGGGACTAACTCCTACGAGCAGTACTTC. Complete variable domain (other parts from reference TRBV7-6 and TRBJ2-7): GAGVSQSPRYKVTKRGQDVALRCDPISGHVSLYWYRQALGQGPEFLTYFNYEAQQDKSGLPNDRFSAERPEGSISTLTIQRTEQRDSAMYRCASSLGTNSYEQYFGPGTRLTVT.

This chain links TRBV19 with TRBJ2-3; D possibly corresponds to TRBD2 (6 bases). The V and J ends lost 3 bases and 0 bases respectively, with 7 bases between them. CDR3 size: 14 residues. Germline V gene data show CDR1 as LNHDA and CDR2 as SQIVND (reference sequence). In nucleotides, the CDR3 is TGTGCCAGTAGTATCGCGGGGAGCACAGATACGCAGTATTTT. Protein sequence: CASSIAGSTDTQYF.

The gene calls are TRBV28 and TRBJ2-7; 9 bases fit TRBD1. Germline V gene lookup returns CDR1 MDHEN and CDR2 SYDVKM. J was trimmed by 0 bases and V by 6 bases; bases with no gene match: 9. This CDR3 comprises 16 residues. The chain's CDR3 is CASRPGQGTFSYEQYF. As DNA, the CDR3 is TGTGCCAGCAGGCCCGGACAGGGGACTTTCTCCTACGAGCAGTACTTC.

This chain joins TRBV5-4 and TRBJ2-5; 7 bases line up with TRBD2. The junction had 7 bases not matched to a gene; V was cut back by 2 bases and J by 0 bases. Looked up from germline, CDR1 is SGHNT and CDR2 is YYREEE (reference sequence). The CDR3 spans 16 residues. The chain's CDR3 is CASSFSLAADQETQYF. DNA of the CDR3: TGTGCCAGCAGCTTCTCCCTAGCGGCCGACCAAGAGACCCAGTACTTC.

V gene TRBV27 combines with J gene TRBJ2-1; the D gene is possibly TRBD2 (6 bases). Deletions cut 6 bases from V and 4 bases from J, with 13 bases between. This CDR3 region has 14 residues. The germline V gene encodes CDR1 MNHEY and CDR2 SMNVEV (reference sequence). CDR3 protein: CASRDGSGYNEQFF. The CDR3 coding sequence is TGTGCCAGCAGGGACGGGAGTGGATACAATGAGCAGTTCTTC.

The chain recombines TRBV6-4 with TRBJ1-1, with TRBD1 identical over 7 bases. Trimming removed 5 bases from V and 1 base from J; junction bases left unmatched: 4. The CDR3 has 14 residues. Germline CDR1 reads MRHNA; CDR2 reads SNTAGT. The CDR3 DNA sequence: TGTGCCAGCAGTCCGCGGACAGGGAACACTGAAGCTTTCTTT. Protein sequence: CASSPRTGNTEAFF.

The V call is TRBV5-1, the J call TRBJ1-2; D is uncertain. CDR1 is SGHRS and CDR2 is YFSETQ in the germline V gene. V lost 0 bases, J lost 4 bases, and 22 bases lay in between. There are 18 residues in the CDR3. CDR3 DNA sequence: TGCGCCAGCAGCTTGGGCGACCTCGGGTCCTCAGCACCCTATGGCTACACCTTC. As protein: CASSLGDLGSSAPYGYTF.